These 7 T cell receptor beta chains were sequenced from one sample in a study of spatial heterogeneity in lung cancer (dated 2019 in TCRdb). The paper as a whole reports these results and caveats: The number of expanded intratumoral alpha and beta TCRs correlated with the tumor nonsynonymous mutation count.

Library preparation employed 5' RACE. The sequencing machine was a NextSeq 500. The public reads were reprocessed in TCRdb via fastp at Q25 and MiXCR, keeping in-frame beta chains. Entries that share a CDR3 protein sequence are merged under the most common genes and DNA. The sample table holds under 15,000 distinct CDR3 sequences, of which 4.7% were seen once. The biggest ten clones account for around 18% of the sample. Their antigens are not known. The time point label corresponds to: sample taken at primary tumor resection. Sequences were derived from lung tumor tissue, sampled at surgery. These receptors were collected from a female donor with early-stage non-small cell lung cancer.

This clonotype has a count of ten or more. This beta chain appears as a stray read in a library generated for alpha chains; its size is not informative. The genes are TRBV7-2 and TRBJ2-5; D is unclear. CDR1 SGHTA and CDR2 FQGNSA come from the germline V gene. CDR3 size: 14 residues. V dropped 0 bases and J dropped 2 bases, with 7 bases sitting between them. The CDR3 loop is CASSLAGLQETQYF. CDR3 nucleotides: TGTGCCAGCAGCTTAGCTGGGCTGCAAGAGACCCAGTACTTC.

This clonotype has ten or more counts. In a library made to pick up alpha chains, this beta chain is a stray read with a size that means little. This chain connects TRBV5-1 to TRBJ1-4; tentative D call: TRBD1 (5 bases). The CDR3 totals 14 residues. CDR1 is SGHRS and CDR2 is YFSETQ in the germline V gene. The V end lost 0 bases, the J end lost 7 bases, and 10 bases lay between the germline ends. CDR3 residues: CASSLGPGSEKLFF. The CDR3 DNA is TGCGCCAGCAGCTTGGGTCCAGGGAGTGAAAAACTGTTTTTT.

This clonotype was seen ten or more times. A library prepared for alpha chains yielded this beta chain as an off-target read; its size is of little meaning. The J gene is TRBJ1-1, the V gene TRBV6-5; D might be TRBD1 (5 bases). V lost 0 bases, J lost 5 bases, and 22 bases lay in between. The length of the CDR3 is 18 residues. Germline assignment: CDR1 MNHEY and CDR2 SVGAGI. The CDR3 DNA is TGTGCCAGCAGTTACTCGACATGGGGCGTCAAGTGGAAGACTGAAGCTTTCTTT. It yields the protein CASSYSTWGVKWKTEAFF.

This clonotype was counted ten times or more. Being off target in a library aimed at alpha chains, this beta chain has a size of little meaning. The genes are TRBV6-1 and TRBJ2-2; D not certain. The CDR3 runs to 15 residues. Germline V CDR1 and CDR2: MNHNS, SASEGT. V lost 3 bases, J lost 5 bases, and 13 bases lay in between. CDR3 amino acids: CASSDFVGPTGELFF. The CDR3 DNA is TGTGCCAGCAGTGATTTCGTGGGCCCGACCGGGGAGCTGTTTTTT.

This clonotype was detected ten times or more. Since the library was made to target alpha chains, this beta chain is a stray read and its abundance is not meaningful. V and J are TRBV15 and TRBJ2-3, with D possibly being TRBD2 (6 bases). CDR3 length: 14 residues. CDR1 LNHNV and CDR2 YYDKDF come from the germline V gene (reference sequence). The V end was cut by 4 bases, the J end by 4 bases, with 12 bases between. The CDR3 DNA is TGTGCCACCAGCACCCGACTAGGGGCAGATACGCAGTATTTT. Translation: CATSTRLGADTQYF.

This clonotype has at least ten counts. This beta chain represents an off-target read in a library built for alpha chains; its size is of limited meaning. The V call is TRBV4-2, the J call TRBJ1-6; unclear D gene. CDR1 is LGHNA and CDR2 is YNFKEQ in the germline V gene. The V end lost 1 base, the J end lost 12 bases, and 19 bases lay between the germline ends. The CDR3 is 16 amino acids. The CDR3 loop reads CASSQVWETTLLPLHF. The CDR3 DNA sequence: TGTGCCAGCAGCCAAGTATGGGAAACCACTTTATTACCCCTCCACTTT.

This clonotype was found a few times. This beta chain represents an off-target read in a library built for alpha chains; its size is of limited meaning. The V gene is TRBV2, the J gene TRBJ2-3; 14 bases match TRBD2. CDR1 is SNHLY and CDR2 is FYNNEI in the germline V gene. V shed 4 bases and J 5 bases; nucleotides not matched to a gene: 5. The CDR3 runs to 16 residues. CDR3 in amino acids: CASSVIGLAGGDTQYF. Here the CDR3 DNA reads TGTGCCAGCAGTGTGATCGGACTAGCGGGGGGAGATACGCAGTATTTT.